Here is one T cell receptor (beta chain) with its context. Its specificity is unknown. This sample stems from a study of cytomegalovirus exposure and HLA in healthy donors. The germline V gene encodes CDR1 SGHVS and CDR2 FNYEAQ. This CDR3 spans 15 amino acids. V was clipped by 5 bases and J by 1 base; unmatched bases: 7. Study results and limitations: Sequencing likely produced, as an artifact, a cluster of highly shared sequence variants. TCR beta sequences reportedly predicted the HLA-A and HLA-B alleles of most subjects accurately. Upon later analysis, TCR association rates were observed to vary by HLA locus, being highest for DRB1 and lowest for HLA-C.

With 60 Vbeta and 13 Jbeta primers, the PCR was carried out. Method: immunoSEQ multiplex PCR; TCRdb's copy keeps in-frame clones and lacks some. The sample includes approximately 120,000 clones, more than 60% of them seen just once. The receptor was isolated from a woman between 55 and 75 years old in good health and CMV-seropositive. This sequence joins TRBV7-6 and TRBJ1-1; 7 nucleotides agree with TRBD1. The sequencing input was PBMCs. In DNA form, the CDR3 reads TGTGCCAGCAGCCCTCCTACAGGGGCGAACACTGAAGCTTTCTTT. It translates to CASSPPTGANTEAFF.